These 13 T cell receptor beta chains were all obtained from the same sample, sequenced in a study of blood T cell repertoires in COVID-19. This table comes from immunoSEQ multiplex PCR, and its TCRdb copy is limited to in-frame clones, with some not included. There are 150,000 to 200,000 clones in the sample; about four fifths occur only once, and around 7.6% lies in the top ten. Sequenced material: peripheral blood. The receptor set was obtained from a man in his forties or fifties who had recovered from COVID-19.

V gene TRBV11-3 combines with J gene TRBJ1-4; 8 bases are a match to TRBD1. Germline CDR1 is SGHNT and CDR2 is YENEEA. The J segment lost 5 bases and the V segment lost 7 bases, leaving 15 bases of the junction unmatched. The CDR3 is 17 residues long. This chain's CDR3 is CASTPTERTGKNEKLFF. As DNA, the CDR3 is TGTGCCAGCACCCCGACGGAGAGGACAGGGAAGAATGAAAAACTGTTTTTT.

The chain is built from TRBV27 and TRBJ1-5; 8 bases map to TRBD1. Germline V gives CDR1 MNHEY, CDR2 SMNVEV (reference sequence). This CDR3 has 18 amino acids. The J segment lost 7 bases and the V segment lost 8 bases, leaving 22 bases of the junction unmatched. Written as DNA, the CDR3 is TGTGCCAGCCGCCGTGCCGGGACCAAGGACAGGGCCGAACAGCCCCAGCATTTT. Translation gives CASRRAGTKDRAEQPQHF.

V usage is TRBV2 and J usage is TRBJ2-4, with 9 nucleotides matching TRBD1. Looked up from germline, CDR1 is SNHLY and CDR2 is FYNNEI. J lost 0 bases, V lost 10 bases, and 10 bases had no gene match. This CDR3 has 16 residues. The chain's CDR3 is CATRDRDGLAKNIQYF. The CDR3 region has the DNA TGTGCCACCCGGGACAGGGATGGGCTAGCCAAAAACATTCAGTACTTC.

The gene calls are TRBV7-9 and TRBJ2-5; D is undetermined. V lost 1 base and J lost 0, with 6 bases in between. This CDR3 comprises 14 residues. Germline CDR1 and CDR2: SEHNR and FQNEAQ (reference sequence). CDR3 residues: CASSLETNQETQYF. The CDR3 DNA reads TGTGCCAGCAGCTTAGAAACTAACCAAGAGACCCAGTACTTC. The full variable domain, completed using reference TRBV7-9 and TRBJ2-5, is DTGVSQNPRHKITKRGQNVTFRCDPISEHNRLYWYRQTLGQGPEFLTYFQNEAQLEKSRLLSDRFSAERPKGSFSTLEIQRTEQGDSAMYLCASSLETNQETQYFGPGTRLLVL.

This sequence joins TRBV18 and TRBJ2-3; 9 nucleotides line up with TRBD1. Germline lookup yields CDR1 KGHSH and CDR2 LQKENI. Unmatched junction bases numbered 15, after V lost 4 bases and J lost 1 base. The CDR3 length is 19 residues. In DNA form, the CDR3 reads TGTGCCAGCTCACTACAGGGGGCCATGCATGGGCTAGGCACAGATACGCAGTATTTT. It is translated as CASSLQGAMHGLGTDTQYF. The entire variable domain, with the rest obtained from reference TRBV18 and TRBJ2-3, is as follows: NAGVMQNPRHLVRRRGQEARLRCSPMKGHSHVYWYRQLPEEGLKFMVYLQKENIIDESGMPKERFSAEFPKEGPSILRIQQVVRGDSAAYFCASSLQGAMHGLGTDTQYFGPGTRLTVL.

This clone is a singleton in its sample. The genes are TRBV3-1 (or the pseudogene TRBV3-2) and TRBJ2-3; D gene unclear. This CDR3 is built from 13 residues. The germline V gene encodes CDR1 LGHDT and CDR2 YNNKEL (reference sequence). V was shortened by 3 bases and J by 4 bases, with 8 bases between the two germline ends. In DNA, the CDR3 is TGTGCCAGCAGCCACCGGAGCTCAGATACGCAGTATTTT. This codes for CASSHRSSDTQYF.

The chain combines TRBV2 with TRBJ2-2, with 8 bases fitting TRBD1. V lost 6 bases to trimming and J lost 4 bases; unmatched junction nucleotides: 4. The CDR3 contains 14 residues. Germline values: CDR1 SNHLY, CDR2 FYNNEI. The CDR3 bases are TGTGCCAGCAGCGCGACAGGGGTCACCGGGGAGCTGTTTTTT. This codes for CASSATGVTGELFF.

This clone appeared once. The chain is built from TRBV6-5 and TRBJ2-1, with TRBD1 identical over 8 bases. Germline lookup yields CDR1 MNHEY and CDR2 SVGAGI. This CDR3 contains 16 residues. V shed 0 bases and J 5 bases; nucleotides not matched to a gene: 6. In DNA form, the CDR3 reads TGTGCCAGCAGTTACTCCCTGGGACAGGCCCACAATGAGCAGTTCTTC. Its protein product is CASSYSLGQAHNEQFF.

This chain uses TRBV10-2 with TRBJ1-2, with 10 bases identical to TRBD1. V trimming: 3 bases; J trimming: 3 bases; junction bases outside the gene matches: 4. CDR1 is WSHSY, CDR2 SAAADI, per germline. The CDR3 has 15 residues. This chain's CDR3 is CASSDGQGVDYGYTF. The CDR3 bases are TGCGCCAGCAGTGACGGACAGGGGGTAGACTATGGCTACACCTTC.

This sequence joins TRBV19 and TRBJ1-2, with D hard to call. The germline gives CDR1 LNHDA, CDR2 SQIVND (reference sequence). The CDR3 sequence is 17 residues long. V was shortened by 0 bases and J by 7 bases, with 21 bases between the two germline ends. CDR3 protein: CASSIDPNERPAGGYTF. The DNA of the CDR3 is TGTGCCAGTAGTATAGATCCCAACGAAAGACCCGCAGGTGGCTACACCTTC.

In this sample, this clone turned up many times. CDR3 in DNA: TGTGCCAGCAGCCAGGGGGGCTCCTACAATGAGCAGTTCTTC. Residues: CASSQGGSYNEQFF. This sequence joins TRBV3-1 (or the pseudogene TRBV3-2) and TRBJ2-1; D might be TRBD2 (6 bases). V was trimmed by 3 bases and J by 0 bases, leaving 6 bases between them. There are 14 residues in the CDR3. Looked up from germline, CDR1 is LGHDT and CDR2 is YNNKEL (reference sequence).

The chain's CDR3 is CASSGQLNTEAFF. The CDR3 nucleotides read TGTGCCAGCAGCGGACAGCTGAACACTGAAGCTTTCTTT. The chain joins TRBV9 to TRBJ1-1; tentatively, D is TRBD1 (5 bases). Germline CDR1 SGDLS, CDR2 YYNGEE. This CDR3 is 13 amino acids long. Trimming stripped 3 bases from V and 0 bases from J, with 6 bases between.

On this clone: The junction departs from the called germline gene at one end, perhaps through a read error. This chain uses TRBV9 with TRBJ2-1; perhaps TRBD2 as D (6 bases). The CDR3 is made up of 15 amino acids. Germline loops: CDR1 SGDLS, CDR2 YYNGEE. In nucleotides, the CDR3 is TGTGCCAGCGGCGTCGAGACTAGGCCCAACAATGAGCAGTTCTTC. The encoded protein is CASGVETRPNNEQFF.